Listed here are 4 T cell receptor beta chains from one sample, sequenced in a study of cytomegalovirus exposure and HLA in healthy donors. The PCR ran on 60 Vbeta and 13 Jbeta primers. Assay: immunoSEQ multiplex PCR; the TCRdb copy retains only in-frame clones and omits some. The data show approximately 110,000 clones, roughly 79% seen once. Sequenced sample: PBMCs. The receptors derive from a man between 40 and 49 years old in good health and CMV-seronegative.

The CDR3 reads CASSQDRANYEQYF. As DNA, the CDR3 is TGCGCCAGCAGCCAAGACAGGGCGAACTACGAGCAGTACTTC. The chain links TRBV5-1 to TRBJ2-7, with 7 positions matching TRBD1. V was clipped by 4 bases and J by 3 bases; unmatched bases: 7. The CDR3 length is 14 residues. Germline CDR1 is SGHRS and CDR2 is YFSETQ.

In its sample, this clone was seen a few times. The V and J genes are TRBV28 and TRBJ2-7; perhaps TRBD1 as D (6 bases). CDR3 length equals 11 residues. Looked up from germline, CDR1 is MDHEN and CDR2 is SYDVKM. The V end lost 6 bases, the J end lost 7 bases, and 10 bases lay between the germline ends. The DNA of the CDR3 is TGTGCCAGCAGCCGTACAGGGGAGCAGTACTTC. Protein sequence: CASSRTGEQYF.

V gene TRBV19 combines with J gene TRBJ2-1; D uncertain. The CDR3 is made up of 12 amino acids. Germline assignment: CDR1 LNHDA and CDR2 SQIVND (reference sequence). V lost 3 bases and J 8 bases, leaving 8 bases between the germline ends. The CDR3 protein is CASSMGPHEQFF. CDR3 DNA: TGTGCCAGTAGTATGGGCCCCCATGAGCAGTTCTTC. The whole variable domain, filled in from reference TRBV19 and TRBJ2-1, reads DGGITQSPKYLFRKEGQNVTLSCEQNLNHDAMYWYRQDPGQGLRLIYYSQIVNDFQKGDIAEGYSVSREKKESFPLTVTSAQKNPTAFYLCASSMGPHEQFFGPGTRLTVL.

This clone was detected a few times. The chain recombines TRBV5-8 with TRBJ2-5; the D gene is possibly TRBD1 (6 bases). The CDR3 consists of 15 residues. Trimming removed 5 bases from V and 0 bases from J, with 14 bases in between. The germline V gene has CDR1 SGHTS and CDR2 YDEGEE. The CDR3 spells CASSKTGFYQETQYF. CDR3 DNA: TGTGCCAGCAGTAAAACAGGGTTCTACCAAGAGACCCAGTACTTC.